One sample yielded the 15 T cell receptor beta chains listed below, sequenced in a study of T cell responses to AZD1222 COVID-19 vaccine. Using immunoSEQ multiplex PCR, the repertoire was profiled, and TCRdb retains in-frame clones only, with some absent. The sample consists of about 78,000 clones, 90% of them appearing once. The material sequenced was peripheral blood, taken 28 days after the second AZD1222 dose. These receptors originate from an adult who received the AZD1222 COVID-19 vaccine.

The V gene is TRBV10-3, the J gene TRBJ2-2, with D uncertain. Trimming took 2 bases from V and 7 from J, leaving 5 bases between them. The CDR3 covers 12 residues. Germline-derived CDR1 and CDR2 are ENHRY and SYGVKD. The CDR3 reads CAISEGVGELFF. For the CDR3, the DNA is TGTGCCATCAGTGAGGGCGTCGGGGAGCTGTTTTTT.

The gene calls are TRBV29-1 and TRBJ2-3; 8 bases map to TRBD2. Trimming at V came to 6 bases and at J to 4 bases, leaving 3 bases not matched to a gene. CDR1 is SQVTM and CDR2 is ANQGSEA in the germline V gene. The length of the CDR3 is 12 residues. The CDR3 DNA reads TGCAGCGTCCAGCGGGGGTCAGATACGCAGTATTTT. The encoded protein is CSVQRGSDTQYF.

The chain recombines TRBV7-9 with TRBJ2-1; the match to TRBD2 covers 12 bases. V shed 5 bases, J shed 6 bases, and the junction held 8 bases outside the gene matches. The length of the CDR3 is 16 residues. The germline V gene has CDR1 SEHNR and CDR2 FQNEAQ (reference sequence). The CDR3, as DNA: TGTGCCAGCAGCATTCAGACTAGCGGGAGCCCCAATGAGCAGTTCTTC. Protein: CASSIQTSGSPNEQFF.

This clone appeared once. The rearrangement joins TRBV24-1 to TRBJ1-2, with 12 bases identical to TRBD1. The CDR3 is 17 residues long. V lost 4 bases to trimming and J lost 8 bases; unmatched junction nucleotides: 13. CDR1 is KGHDR and CDR2 is SFDVKD in the germline V gene. The CDR3 nucleotides read TGTGCCACCAGTGACCCTTCCGGGACAGGGGGCGCAATCGGCTACACCTTC. Its translation: CATSDPSGTGGAIGYTF.

The V gene is TRBV29-1, the J gene TRBJ2-3; a weak D match, TRBD1 (6 bases). The CDR3 has 14 amino acids. CDR1 SQVTM and CDR2 ANQGSEA come from the germline V gene. V was shortened by 6 bases and J by 3 bases, with 16 bases between the two germline ends. The CDR3 DNA follows: TGCAGCGTCACAATGGACAGCTCTACAGATACGCAGTATTTT. Its translation is CSVTMDSSTDTQYF.

The chain employs TRBV27 and TRBJ2-1; D might be TRBD1 or TRBD2, each matching 5 bases. Trimming took off 8 bases at V and 12 bases at J, with 20 bases between the two ends. This CDR3 contains 13 residues. The germline CDR1 and CDR2 sequences are MNHEY and SMNVEV (reference sequence). The CDR3 DNA sequence: TGTGCCAGCCGAACCGGGACCTTTGGACGGCAGTTCTTC. Translated: CASRTGTFGRQFF.

The rearrangement joins TRBV30 to TRBJ1-2; D may be TRBD1 (5 bases). Deletions cut 4 bases from V and 5 bases from J, with 20 bases between. The CDR3 is 15 residues long. The germline V gene has CDR1 GTSNPN and CDR2 SVGIG (reference sequence). This chain's CDR3 is CAWMGPGTEVYGYTF. The CDR3 region has the DNA TGTGCCTGGATGGGGCCCGGGACTGAGGTTTATGGCTACACCTTC.

The chain recombines TRBV6-5 with TRBJ2-2, with D perhaps matching TRBD1 (5 bases). The V gene lost 6 bases and the J gene lost 5 bases, with 13 bases spanning the gap. The CDR3 runs 14 residues. Germline V gene lookup returns CDR1 MNHEY and CDR2 SVGAGI. The CDR3 here is CASRLTQGTGELFF. In DNA form, the CDR3 reads TGTGCCAGCAGACTGACTCAGGGTACCGGGGAGCTGTTTTTT.

The V call is TRBV7-6, the J call TRBJ2-4; TRBD1 aligns across 7 bases. The CDR3 totals 17 residues. The germline V gene encodes CDR1 SGHVS and CDR2 FNYEAQ. Germline trimming cut 5 bases from V and 1 base from J; bases unmatched to any gene: 11. CDR3 loop: CASSPTRDSSAKNIQYF. CDR3 nucleotides: TGTGCCAGCAGCCCCACCCGGGACAGCTCTGCCAAAAACATTCAGTACTTC.

This chain joins TRBV11-3 and TRBJ2-7; D tentatively reads TRBD1 or TRBD2 (5 bases each). The V gene lost 6 bases and the J gene lost 2 bases, with 17 bases spanning the gap. Germline lookup yields CDR1 SGHNT and CDR2 YENEEA. The CDR3 extends over 15 amino acids. The CDR3 coding sequence is TGTGCCAGCAGGTTACTCCGGGACGGGCCCTACGAGCAGTACTTC. Its translation is CASRLLRDGPYEQYF.

This sequence joins TRBV5-4 and TRBJ1-4, with D perhaps matching TRBD1 (6 bases). Between the trimmed V and J ends, which lost 2 bases and 8 bases, there was a span of 16 bases. The CDR3 loop spans 15 amino acids. Germline assignment: CDR1 SGHNT and CDR2 YYREEE (reference sequence). The CDR3 loop reads CASSFQTGRHEKLFF. The CDR3 DNA reads as TGTGCCAGCAGCTTTCAGACAGGAAGACACGAAAAACTGTTTTTT.

The V gene is TRBV4-1, the J gene TRBJ2-7, with D perhaps being TRBD1 or TRBD2 (5 bases each). This CDR3 is 15 amino acids long. V shed 0 bases and J shed 4 bases, with 13 bases lying between them. Germline V CDR1 and CDR2: MGHRA, YSYEKL. The CDR3 nucleotides read TGCGCCAGCAGCCAAGAGTGGGACGGCCTTTACGAGCAGTACTTC. Translation: CASSQEWDGLYEQYF.

This chain uses TRBV24-1 with TRBJ2-1; perhaps D is TRBD1 or TRBD2 (5 bases each). The CDR3 covers 12 residues. The ends were cut back, 6 bases at V and 7 bases at J, with 9 bases in the middle. Germline-derived CDR1 and CDR2 are KGHDR and SFDVKD. The CDR3 sequence is CATSRGGNEQFF. The CDR3 DNA reads as TGTGCCACCAGTCGTGGGGGAAATGAGCAGTTCTTC.

The rearrangement links TRBV11-2 to TRBJ2-5; D gene unclear. CDR3 size: 13 residues. CDR1 and CDR2 from the germline V gene are SGHAT and FQNNGV. Trimming removed 3 bases from V and 9 bases from J, with 14 bases in between. CDR3 region: CASSFSFISAQYF. CDR3 coding DNA: TGTGCCAGCAGCTTTTCGTTCATCTCGGCCCAGTACTTC.

This chain uses TRBV5-4 with TRBJ1-1, with 12 positions matching TRBD1. This CDR3 region has 16 residues. With V trimmed by 4 bases and J by 6 bases, 10 bases remained unmatched. Germline CDR1 and CDR2: SGHNT and YYREEE (reference sequence). The CDR3: CASSKGGGTGGPEAFF. CDR3 sequence (DNA): TGTGCCAGCAGCAAGGGGGGCGGGACAGGGGGCCCTGAAGCTTTCTTT.